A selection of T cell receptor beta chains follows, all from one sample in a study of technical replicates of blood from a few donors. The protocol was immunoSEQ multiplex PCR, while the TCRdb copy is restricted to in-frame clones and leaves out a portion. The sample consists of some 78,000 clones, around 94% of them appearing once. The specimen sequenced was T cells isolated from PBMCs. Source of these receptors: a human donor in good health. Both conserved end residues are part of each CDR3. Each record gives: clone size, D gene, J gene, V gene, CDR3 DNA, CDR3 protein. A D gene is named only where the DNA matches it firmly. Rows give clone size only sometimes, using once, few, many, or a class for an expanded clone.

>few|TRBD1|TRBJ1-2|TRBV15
TGTGCCACCAGCCAAGGACAGGGCCACGATGGCTACACCTTC
CATSQGQGHDGYTF
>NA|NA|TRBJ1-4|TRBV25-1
TGTGCCAGCACAGGAGGAGCTAATGAAAAACTGTTTTTT
CASTGGANEKLFF
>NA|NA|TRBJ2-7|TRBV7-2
NA
CASSFAPAVYEQYF
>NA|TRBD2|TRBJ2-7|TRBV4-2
TGTGCCAGCAGCCAACTTACTAGCGGTACCTACGAGCAGTACTTC
CASSQLTSGTYEQYF
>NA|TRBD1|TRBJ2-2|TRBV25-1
TGTGCCAGCAGTGACGGGGACAGGCCACTCAGGAGCGGGGAGCTGTTTTTT
CASSDGDRPLRSGELFF
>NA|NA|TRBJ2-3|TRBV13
TGTGCCAGCAGCCACGGACTCCGCGAATTCACAGATACGCAGTATTTT
CASSHGLREFTDTQYF
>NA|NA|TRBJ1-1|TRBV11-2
TGTGCCAGCAGCCTCAGGGGTGCCACTGAAGCTTTCTTT
CASSLRGATEAFF
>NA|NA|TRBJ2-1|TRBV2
TGTGCCAGCAGTGAGCCGGGGGTAAGCAATGAGCAGTTCTTC
CASSEPGVSNEQFF
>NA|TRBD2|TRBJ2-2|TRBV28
TGTGCCAGCACTTTGGGGGGGAGGGAGCTGTTTTTT
CASTLGGRELFF
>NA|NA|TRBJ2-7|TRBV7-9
TGTGCCAGCAGTTTGACAGGCACCTACGAGCAGTACTTC
CASSLTGTYEQYF
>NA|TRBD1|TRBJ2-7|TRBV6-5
TGTGCCAGCAGTTACGGGACAGGGTACTACGAGCAGTACTTC
CASSYGTGYYEQYF
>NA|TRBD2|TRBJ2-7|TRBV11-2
TGTGCCAGCAGCTTGGGACTAGCGGGAGGAGGATACGAGCAGTACTTC
CASSLGLAGGGYEQYF
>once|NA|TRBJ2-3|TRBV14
TGTGCCAGCAGCTACTGGACAGTCACAGATACGCAGTATTTT
CASSYWTVTDTQYF
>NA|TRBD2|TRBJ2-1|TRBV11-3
TGTGCCAGCAGCTTAGTACTAGCGGGAGGGCAAAATGAGCAGTTCTTC
CASSLVLAGGQNEQFF
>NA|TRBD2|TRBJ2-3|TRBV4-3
TGCGCCAGCAGCCTAAAAATTGGGACGGGGAGGGGCACAGATACGCAGTATTTT
CASSLKIGTGRGTDTQYF
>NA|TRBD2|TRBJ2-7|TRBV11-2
TGTGCCAGCAGCTTAAGACTAGCATCCTACGAGCAGTACTTC
CASSLRLASYEQYF
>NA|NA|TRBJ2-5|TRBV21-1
TGTGCCAGCAGCAGAAACTGCGGGACAGACCAAGAGACCCAGTACTTC
CASSRNCGTDQETQYF
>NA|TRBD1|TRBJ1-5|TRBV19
TGTGCCAGTAGTATAGACAGGGGGCGTCAGCCCCAGCATTTT
CASSIDRGRQPQHF
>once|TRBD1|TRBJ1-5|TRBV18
TGTGCCAGCTCACCTAGGACAGGGACAGATCAGCCCCAGCATTTT
CASSPRTGTDQPQHF
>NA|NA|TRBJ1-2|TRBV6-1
TGTGCCAGCAGTCTGGCGGGGATATCCTATGGCTACACCTTC
CASSLAGISYGYTF
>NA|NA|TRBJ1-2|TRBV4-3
TGCGCCAGCAGCCAAGAAGGAAGCGGGCTCTATGGCTACACCTTC
CASSQEGSGLYGYTF
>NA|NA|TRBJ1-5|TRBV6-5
TGTGCCAGCGGACGGGGTAATCAGCCCCAGCATTTT
CASGRGNQPQHF
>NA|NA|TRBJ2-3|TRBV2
TGTGCCAGCAAATCCCGACAGTCTAGCACAGATACGCAGTATTTT
CASKSRQSSTDTQYF
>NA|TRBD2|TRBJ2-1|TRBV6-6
TGTGCCAGCAGTTACGGGCCTAGCGGGACGGGTGAGCAGTTCTTC
CASSYGPSGTGEQFF
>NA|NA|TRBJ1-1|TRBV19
TGTGCCAGTAGTATCCTGGAGGAGGTGGCTTTCTTT
CASSILEEVAFF
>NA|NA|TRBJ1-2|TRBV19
TGTGCCAGTAGTATAGGGGGCCCTTCGGGCTACACCTTC
CASSIGGPSGYTF
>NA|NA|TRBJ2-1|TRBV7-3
TGTGCCAGCAGGGATAACCGGGGGTCCGATGAGCAGTTCTTC
CASRDNRGSDEQFF
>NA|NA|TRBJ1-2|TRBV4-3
TGCGCCAGCAGCCAAGATTGGGGGGGCACGGGCTACACCTTC
CASSQDWGGTGYTF
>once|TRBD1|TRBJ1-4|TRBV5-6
TGTGCCAGCAGCACAACCGGGACAGCCTACAGGCGTGAAAAACTGTTTTTT
CASSTTGTAYRREKLFF
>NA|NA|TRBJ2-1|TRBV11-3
TGTGCCAGCAGCACAGTCTCTGAAAACTCCTACAATGAGCAGTTCTTC
CASSTVSENSYNEQFF